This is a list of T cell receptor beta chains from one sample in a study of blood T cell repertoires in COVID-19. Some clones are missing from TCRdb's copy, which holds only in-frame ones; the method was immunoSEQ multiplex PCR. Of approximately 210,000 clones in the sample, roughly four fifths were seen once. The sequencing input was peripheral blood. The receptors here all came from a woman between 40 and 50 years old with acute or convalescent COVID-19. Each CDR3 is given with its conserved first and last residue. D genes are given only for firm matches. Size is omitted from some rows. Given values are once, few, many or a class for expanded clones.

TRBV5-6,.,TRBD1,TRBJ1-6,TGTGCCAGCAGCTCCGACAGGGACAGGTCACCCCTCCACTTT,CASSSDRDRSPLHF
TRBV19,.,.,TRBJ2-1,TGTGCCAGTAGCCCCAGGAGGGTCTACAATGAGCAGTTCTTC,CASSPRRVYNEQFF
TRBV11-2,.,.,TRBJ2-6,TGTGCCAGCAGCTTTTGGACCACGGACATCGCCTCTGGGGCCAACGTCCTGACTTTC,CASSFWTTDIASGANVLTF
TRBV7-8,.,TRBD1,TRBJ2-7,TGTGCCAGCAGCTTAGATACCGGGACAGGGGCGACCTACGAGCAGTACTTC,CASSLDTGTGATYEQYF
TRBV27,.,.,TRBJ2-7,TGTGCCAGCAGCCAGAACCCCGGGGTGGGATCCTACGAGCAGTACTTC,CASSQNPGVGSYEQYF
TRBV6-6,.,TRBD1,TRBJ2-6,TGTGCCAGCAGTCCACGACAGGGGGCCCTATCTGGGGCCAACGTCCTGACTTTC,CASSPRQGALSGANVLTF
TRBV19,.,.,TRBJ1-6,TGTGCCAGTAGGAAGTCCAGCTCCTATAATTCACCCCTCCACTTT,CASRKSSSYNSPLHF
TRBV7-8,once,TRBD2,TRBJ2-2,TGTGCCAGCAGCCCTGGGACTAGCACCGGGGAGCTGTTTTTT,CASSPGTSTGELFF
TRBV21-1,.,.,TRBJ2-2,TGTGCCAGCAGCCCAGGACATAAGAACACCGGGGAGCTGTTTTTT,CASSPGHKNTGELFF
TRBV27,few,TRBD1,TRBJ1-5,TGTGCCAGCAGTAGGACAGGGGTAAACCAGCCCCAGCATTTT,CASSRTGVNQPQHF
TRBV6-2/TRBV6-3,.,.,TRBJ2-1,TGTGCCAGCAGTTACGGGCTGGTGGAGGGCGATGAGCAGTTCTTC,CASSYGLVEGDEQFF
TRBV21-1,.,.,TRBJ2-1,TGTGCCAGCAGCAAAGTAACTAGCGGTGACCCCAATGAGCAGTTCTTC,CASSKVTSGDPNEQFF
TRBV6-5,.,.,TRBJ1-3,TGTGCCATCTCTCAGGGGTCTGGAAACACCATATATTTT,CAISQGSGNTIYF
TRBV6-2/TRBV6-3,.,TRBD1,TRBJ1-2,TGTGCCAGCAGTTTGGGACAGGGTTGGTCCTATGGCTACACCTTC,CASSLGQGWSYGYTF
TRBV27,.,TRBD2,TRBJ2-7,TGTGCCAGCAGTTCTATGTGGACTAGCAATTACGAGCAGTACTTC,CASSSMWTSNYEQYF
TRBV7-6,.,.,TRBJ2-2,TGTGCCAGCAGCTCCAGGACAGAGAACACCGGGGAGCTGTTTTTT,CASSSRTENTGELFF
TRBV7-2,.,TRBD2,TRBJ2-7,TGTGCCAGCAGCTTAGTAGCGGGGGCCTCCTGGGGCGAGCAGTACTTC,CASSLVAGASWGEQYF
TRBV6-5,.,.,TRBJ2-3,TGTGCCAGCAGAGGGAGAGATACGCAGTATTTT,CASRGRDTQYF
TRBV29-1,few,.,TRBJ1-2,TGCAGCGTTGAATCTTCGGGGAAGTATGGCTACACCTTC,CSVESSGKYGYTF
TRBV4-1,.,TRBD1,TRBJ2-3,TGCGCCAGCAGCCACTTGGTCTCGGGACAGGGGGCTGGAAGTAGCACAGATACGCAGTATTTT,CASSHLVSGQGAGSSTDTQYF
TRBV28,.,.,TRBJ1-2,TGTGCCAGCAGTTTGCTAACAGGGGGCTACACCTTC,CASSLLTGGYTF
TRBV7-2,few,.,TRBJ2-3,TGTGCCAGCAGCTTAGAGTGGTCCGGAGATACGCAGTATTTT,CASSLEWSGDTQYF
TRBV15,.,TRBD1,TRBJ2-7,TGTGCCACCAGCAGAGGCAGGGGGCTCGGGTACGAGCAGTACTTC,CATSRGRGLGYEQYF
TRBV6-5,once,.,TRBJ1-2,TGTGCCAGCGTCCGCACGGGGTTCAACTATGGCTACACCTTC,CASVRTGFNYGYTF
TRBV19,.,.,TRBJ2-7,TGTGCCAGTAGTCTCTCGACAGAGAGCTCCTACGAGCAGTACTTC,CASSLSTESSYEQYF
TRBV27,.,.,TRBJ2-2,TGTGCCAGCAGTCCGATGCACATGACCGGGGAGCTGTTTTTT,CASSPMHMTGELFF
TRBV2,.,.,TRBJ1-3,TGTGCCAGCAGTGGAGGGCCTGGAAACACCATATATTTT,CASSGGPGNTIYF
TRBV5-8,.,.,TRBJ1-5,TGTGCCGGAGGGAGAGGAGGCAATCAGCCCCAGCATTTT,CAGGRGGNQPQHF
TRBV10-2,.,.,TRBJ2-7,TGCGCCAGCGGGCAGGGGAGCTACGAGCAGTACTTC,CASGQGSYEQYF
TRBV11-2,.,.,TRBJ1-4,TGTGCCAGCAGCTTAGATCGTGCGGGGGAAAAACTGTTTTTT,CASSLDRAGEKLFF
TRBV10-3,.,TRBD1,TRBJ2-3,TGTGCCATCAGTGGAGGGACAGGGACAGATACGCAGTATTTT,CAISGGTGTDTQYF
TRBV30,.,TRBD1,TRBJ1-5,TGTGCCTGGAGCGGCGGGGACAGGGCAACTTCTAGCAATCAGCCCCAGCATTTT,CAWSGGDRATSSNQPQHF
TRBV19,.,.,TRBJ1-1,TGTGCCAGTAGTATCCCCGGGGGGGGCACTGAAGCTTTCTTT,CASSIPGGGTEAFF
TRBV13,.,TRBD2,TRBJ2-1,TGTGCCAGCAGCTTAGCTCCTAGCGGGAGAATCAGTGAGCAGTTCTTC,CASSLAPSGRISEQFF
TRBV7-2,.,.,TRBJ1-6,TGTGCCAGCAGCTCTTCGAGGACCTATAATTCACCCCTCCACTTT,CASSSSRTYNSPLHF
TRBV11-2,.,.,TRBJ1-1,TGTGCCAGCAGCCGTCCCACAGGGCAGAACACTGAAGCTTTCTTT,CASSRPTGQNTEAFF
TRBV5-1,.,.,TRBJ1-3,TGCGCCAGCAGCTTGACGAGCTCTGGAAACACCATATATTTT,CASSLTSSGNTIYF
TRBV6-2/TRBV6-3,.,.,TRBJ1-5,TGTGCCAGCAGTTACTCGGGAGGGAGTCAGAGTCAGCCCCAGCATTTT,CASSYSGGSQSQPQHF
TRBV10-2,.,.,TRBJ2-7,TGCGCCAGCCGACAGACACGCGAGCAGTACTTC,CASRQTREQYF
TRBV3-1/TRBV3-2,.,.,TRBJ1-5,TGTGCCAGCGCCCGGGACACCAGCAATCAGCCCCAGCATTTT,CASARDTSNQPQHF
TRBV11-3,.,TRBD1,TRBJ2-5,TGTGCCAGCAGCCCACCCGCGGGTGGACAGGTGGTACAAGAGACCCAGTACTTC,CASSPPAGGQVVQETQYF
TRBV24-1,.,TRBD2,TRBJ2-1,TGTGCCACCAGTGATTCCGGGACTAGCAGGGTCAATGAGCAGTTCTTC,CATSDSGTSRVNEQFF
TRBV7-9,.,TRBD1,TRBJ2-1,TGTGCCAGCAGCCCGGACAGGGCCGGGAATGAGCAGTTCTTC,CASSPDRAGNEQFF
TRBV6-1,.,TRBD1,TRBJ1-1,TGTGCCAGCAGTGAACCCGGACAGGGGGCGAAAGAAGCTTTCTTT,CASSEPGQGAKEAFF
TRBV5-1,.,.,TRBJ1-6,TGCGCCAGCAGCTTGGCCGACAGGACCCGTTCACCCCTCCACTTT,CASSLADRTRSPLHF
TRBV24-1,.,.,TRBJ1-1,TGTGCCACCAGTAGTGAGGTCCCAGGGCTGAACACTGAAGCTTTCTTT,CATSSEVPGLNTEAFF
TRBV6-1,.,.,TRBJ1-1,TGTGCCAGCAGTGAACGTAGTACTGAAGCTTTCTTT,CASSERSTEAFF
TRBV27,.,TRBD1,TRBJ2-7,TGTGCCAGCAGTTTATATTCCGACAGGGACGGGCGCGAGCAGTACTTC,CASSLYSDRDGREQYF
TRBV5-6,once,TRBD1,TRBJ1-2,TGTGCCAGCAGCCGGACTTATACAGGGGAGGATGGCTACACCTTC,CASSRTYTGEDGYTF
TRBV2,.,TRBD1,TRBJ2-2,TGTGCCAGCAGGGACAGGGGGACCACCGGGGAGCTGTTTTTT,CASRDRGTTGELFF
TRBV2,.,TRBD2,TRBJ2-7,TGTGCCGTCCCCGGGACTAGCGTAGCCGAGCAGTACTTC,CAVPGTSVAEQYF
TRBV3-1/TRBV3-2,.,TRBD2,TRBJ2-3,TGTGCCAGCACCCGGACTAGCGGGGGTAGCACAGATACGCAGTATTTT,CASTRTSGGSTDTQYF
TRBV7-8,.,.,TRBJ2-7,TGTGCCAGCAGCTTAGGAGAGGAGTTCTCCTACGAGCAGTACTTC,CASSLGEEFSYEQYF
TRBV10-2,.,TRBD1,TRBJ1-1,TGCGCCAGCAGTGAGTCGACCGGGACAGGGGTCACTGAAGCTTTCTTT,CASSESTGTGVTEAFF
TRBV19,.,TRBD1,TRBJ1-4,TGTGCCAGTAGTTCACAGGGGACTAATGAAAAACTGTTTTTT,CASSSQGTNEKLFF
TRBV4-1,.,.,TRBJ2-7,TGCGCCAGCAGCCAAGACAGGGGTAGCGAGCAGTACTTC,CASSQDRGSEQYF
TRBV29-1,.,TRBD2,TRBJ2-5,TGCAGCGTTGACTTTCTTTTAGCGGGGGTTGGGGAGACCCAGTACTTC,CSVDFLLAGVGETQYF